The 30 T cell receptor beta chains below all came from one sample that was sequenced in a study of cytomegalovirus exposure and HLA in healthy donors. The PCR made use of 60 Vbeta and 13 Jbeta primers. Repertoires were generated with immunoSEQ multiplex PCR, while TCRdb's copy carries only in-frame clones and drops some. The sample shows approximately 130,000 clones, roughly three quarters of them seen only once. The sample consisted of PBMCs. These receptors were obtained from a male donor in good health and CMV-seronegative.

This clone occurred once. The CDR3 here is CASSRRGGRDTQYF. CDR3 nucleotide sequence: TGTGCCAGCAGCCGCCGGGGAGGGCGCGATACGCAGTATTTT. The V call is TRBV13, the J call TRBJ2-3; 7 bases map to TRBD2. The CDR3 loop spans 14 amino acids. Germline V gives CDR1 PRHDT, CDR2 FYEKMQ (reference sequence). V gave up 5 bases and J gave up 6 bases; unmatched junction bases: 8.

The CDR3 reads CASSLGQASEQYF. CDR3 DNA: TGTGCCAGCAGTCTAGGACAGGCCTCCGAGCAGTACTTC. The chain links TRBV14 to TRBJ2-7; 7 nucleotides line up with TRBD1. Germline CDR1 and CDR2: SGHDN and FVKESK. The trim removed 6 bases at V and 6 bases at J, leaving 8 bases unmatched. The CDR3 spans 13 residues.

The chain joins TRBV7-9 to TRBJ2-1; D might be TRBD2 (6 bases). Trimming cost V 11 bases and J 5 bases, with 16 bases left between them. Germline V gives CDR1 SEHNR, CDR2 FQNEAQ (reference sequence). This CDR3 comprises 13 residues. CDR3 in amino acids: CARGTSAHNEQFF. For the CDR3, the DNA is TGTGCCCGGGGGACCTCCGCCCACAATGAGCAGTTCTTC.

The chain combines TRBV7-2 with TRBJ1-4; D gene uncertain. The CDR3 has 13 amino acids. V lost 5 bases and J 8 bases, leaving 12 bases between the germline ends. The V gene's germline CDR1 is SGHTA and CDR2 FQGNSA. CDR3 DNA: TGTGCCAGCAGCAGAGGGAGTGGAGAAAAACTGTTTTTT. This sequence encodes CASSRGSGEKLFF.

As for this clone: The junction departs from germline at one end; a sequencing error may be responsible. The CDR3 reads CSSSFPDQPQHF. The CDR3 DNA reads as TGTTCCAGCAGCTTCCCTGATCAGCCCCAGCATTTT. This rearrangement joins TRBV7-9 to TRBJ1-5, with D hard to call. CDR1 SEHNR and CDR2 FQNEAQ come from the germline V gene (reference sequence). This CDR3 comprises 12 residues.

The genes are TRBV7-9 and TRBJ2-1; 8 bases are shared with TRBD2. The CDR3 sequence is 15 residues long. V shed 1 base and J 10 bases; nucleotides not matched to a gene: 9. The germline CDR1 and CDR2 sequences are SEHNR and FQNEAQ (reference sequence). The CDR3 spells CASSLGGGPGGEQFF. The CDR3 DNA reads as TGTGCCAGCAGCTTAGGCGGGGGGCCCGGCGGCGAGCAGTTCTTC.

The chain's CDR3 is CASRLQGNTEAFF. The CDR3 region has the DNA TGTGCCAGCCGACTACAGGGGAACACTGAAGCTTTCTTT. This chain connects TRBV21-1 to TRBJ1-1; the table's TRBD1 call for D was not verified on the DNA. TRBV21-1 is a recognized pseudogene. The CDR3 has 13 residues.

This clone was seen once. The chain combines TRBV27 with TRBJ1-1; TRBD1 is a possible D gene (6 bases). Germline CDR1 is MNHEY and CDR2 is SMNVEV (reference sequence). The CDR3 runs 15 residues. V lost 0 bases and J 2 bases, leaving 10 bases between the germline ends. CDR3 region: CASSLSPGGNTEAFF. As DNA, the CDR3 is TGTGCCAGCAGTTTATCTCCGGGGGGCAACACTGAAGCTTTCTTT.

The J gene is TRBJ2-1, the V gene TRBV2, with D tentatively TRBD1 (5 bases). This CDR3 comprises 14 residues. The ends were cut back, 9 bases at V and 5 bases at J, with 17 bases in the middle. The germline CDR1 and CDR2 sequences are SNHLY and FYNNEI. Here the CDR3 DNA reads TGTGCCAGTCTTGACAGACGAGTAAACAATGAGCAGTTCTTC. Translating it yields CASLDRRVNNEQFF.

The CDR3 bases are TGTGCCACCAGCAGAAGGGACAGGGGTGAGGGGACTGGGGCCAACGTCCTGACTTTC. It codes for CATSRRDRGEGTGANVLTF. The chain has TRBV15 and TRBJ2-6, with 10 nucleotides matching TRBD1. The CDR3 sequence is 19 residues long. Losses at the gene ends were 2 bases for V and 2 bases for J; bases not matched to a gene: 9. From germline, CDR1 is LNHNV and CDR2 YYDKDF (reference sequence).

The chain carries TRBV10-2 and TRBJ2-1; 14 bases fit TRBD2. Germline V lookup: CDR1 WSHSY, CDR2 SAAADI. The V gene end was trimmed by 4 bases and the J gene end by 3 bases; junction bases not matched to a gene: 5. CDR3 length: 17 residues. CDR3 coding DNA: TGCGCCAGCAGTGTTACCGGGACTAGCGGGGGCTACAATGAGCAGTTCTTC. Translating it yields CASSVTGTSGGYNEQFF.

CDR3 amino acids: CASSAETGKGNTIYF. In DNA form, the CDR3 reads TGTGCCAGCAGCGCCGAGACAGGGAAAGGAAACACCATATATTTT. The chain couples TRBV7-2 to TRBJ1-3, with TRBD1 identical over 7 bases. After removal of 5 bases from V and 4 bases from J, the junction contained 8 bases not matched to a gene. From germline, CDR1 is SGHTA and CDR2 FQGNSA. The CDR3 runs to 15 residues.

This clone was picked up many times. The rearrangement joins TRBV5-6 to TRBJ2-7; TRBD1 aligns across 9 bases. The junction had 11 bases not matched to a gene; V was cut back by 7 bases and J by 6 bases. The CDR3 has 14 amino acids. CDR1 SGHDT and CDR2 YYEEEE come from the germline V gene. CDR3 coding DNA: TGTGCCAGCGGGTCCGGGACAGGGATGCTCGAGCAGTACTTC. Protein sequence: CASGSGTGMLEQYF.

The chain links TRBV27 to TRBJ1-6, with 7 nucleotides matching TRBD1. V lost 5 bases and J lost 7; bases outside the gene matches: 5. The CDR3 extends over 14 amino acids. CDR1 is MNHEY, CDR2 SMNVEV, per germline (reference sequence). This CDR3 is CASSPQGRNSPLHF. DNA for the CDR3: TGTGCCAGCAGTCCACAGGGGAGGAATTCACCCCTCCACTTT.

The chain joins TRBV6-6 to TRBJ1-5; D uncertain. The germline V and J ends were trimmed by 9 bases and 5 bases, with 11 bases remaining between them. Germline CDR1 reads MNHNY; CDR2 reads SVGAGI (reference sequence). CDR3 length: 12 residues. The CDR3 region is CASGLGDQPQHF. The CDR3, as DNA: TGTGCCAGTGGGTTAGGAGATCAGCCCCAGCATTTT.

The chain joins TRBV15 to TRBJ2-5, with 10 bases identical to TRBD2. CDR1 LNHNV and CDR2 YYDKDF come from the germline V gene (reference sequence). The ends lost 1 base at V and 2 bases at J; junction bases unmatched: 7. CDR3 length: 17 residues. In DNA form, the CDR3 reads TGTGCCACCAGCAGAGCCCGCGTTAGCGGGGGGCAAGAGACCCAGTACTTC. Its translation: CATSRARVSGGQETQYF.

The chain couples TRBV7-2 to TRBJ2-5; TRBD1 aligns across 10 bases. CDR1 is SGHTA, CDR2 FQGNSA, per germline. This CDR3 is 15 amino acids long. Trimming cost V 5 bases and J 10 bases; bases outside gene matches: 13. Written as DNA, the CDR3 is TGTGCCAGCAGCCCGGGACAGGGGTTCCCGGGGAGCCAGTACTTC. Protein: CASSPGQGFPGSQYF.

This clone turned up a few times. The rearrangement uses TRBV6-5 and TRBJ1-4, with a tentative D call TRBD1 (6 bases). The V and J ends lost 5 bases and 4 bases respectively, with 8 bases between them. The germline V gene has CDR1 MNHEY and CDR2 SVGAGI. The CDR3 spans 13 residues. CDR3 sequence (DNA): TGTGCCAGCAGTCGGACAGTTAATGAAAAACTGTTTTTT. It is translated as CASSRTVNEKLFF.

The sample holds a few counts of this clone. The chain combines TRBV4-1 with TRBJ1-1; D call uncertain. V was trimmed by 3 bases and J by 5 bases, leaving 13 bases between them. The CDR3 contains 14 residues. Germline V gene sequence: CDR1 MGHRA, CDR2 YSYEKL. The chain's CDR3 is CASSQPTSGTEAFF. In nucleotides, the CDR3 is TGCGCCAGCAGCCAGCCGACTTCGGGGACTGAAGCTTTCTTT.

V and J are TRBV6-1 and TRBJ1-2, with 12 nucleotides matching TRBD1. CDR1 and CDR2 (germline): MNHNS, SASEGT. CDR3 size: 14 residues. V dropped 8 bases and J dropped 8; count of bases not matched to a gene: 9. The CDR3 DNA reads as TGTGCCAGCCTACCGGGACAGGGGGCGTTAGGCTACACCTTC. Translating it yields CASLPGQGALGYTF.

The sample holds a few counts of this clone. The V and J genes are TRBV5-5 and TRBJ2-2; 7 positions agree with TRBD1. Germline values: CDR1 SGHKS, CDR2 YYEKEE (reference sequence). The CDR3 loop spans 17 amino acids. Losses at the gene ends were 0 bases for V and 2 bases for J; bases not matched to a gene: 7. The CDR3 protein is CASSLGPRTGNTGELFF. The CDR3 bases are TGTGCCAGCAGCTTGGGCCCCAGGACAGGAAACACCGGGGAGCTGTTTTTT. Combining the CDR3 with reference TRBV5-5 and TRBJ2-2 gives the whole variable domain DAGVTQSPTHLIKTRGQQVTLRCSPISGHKSVSWYQQVLGQGPQFIFQYYEKEERGRGNFPDRFSARQFPNYSSELNVNALLLGDSALYLCASSLGPRTGNTGELFFGEGSRLTVL.

The CDR3 sequence is CATSTQGEEAFF. CDR3 nucleotide sequence: TGTGCCACCAGCACCCAGGGGGAAGAAGCTTTCTTT. The chain couples TRBV15 to TRBJ1-1, with TRBD1 identical over 7 bases. Looked up from germline, CDR1 is LNHNV and CDR2 is YYDKDF (reference sequence). The V and J ends lost 4 bases and 8 bases, in that order; junction bases with no gene match: 4. The CDR3 is 12 residues long.

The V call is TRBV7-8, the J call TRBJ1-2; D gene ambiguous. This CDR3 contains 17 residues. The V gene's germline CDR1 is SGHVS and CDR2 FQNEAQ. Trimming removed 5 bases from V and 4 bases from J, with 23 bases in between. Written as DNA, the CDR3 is TGTGCCAGCAGCCCCGCCCCCGGGTCCCTTGGTGGCTATGGCTACACCTTC. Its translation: CASSPAPGSLGGYGYTF.

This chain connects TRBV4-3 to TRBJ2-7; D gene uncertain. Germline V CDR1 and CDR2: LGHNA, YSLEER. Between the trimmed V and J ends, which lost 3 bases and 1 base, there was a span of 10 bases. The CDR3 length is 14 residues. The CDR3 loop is CASSQSERSYEQYF. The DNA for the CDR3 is TGCGCCAGCAGCCAGTCGGAGAGATCCTACGAGCAGTACTTC.

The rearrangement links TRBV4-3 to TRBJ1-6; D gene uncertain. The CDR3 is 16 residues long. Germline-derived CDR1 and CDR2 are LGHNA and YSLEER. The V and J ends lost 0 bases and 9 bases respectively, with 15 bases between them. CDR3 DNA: TGCGCCAGCAGCCAAGATATAATAAGTCGCGGTTCACCCCTCCACTTT. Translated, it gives CASSQDIISRGSPLHF.

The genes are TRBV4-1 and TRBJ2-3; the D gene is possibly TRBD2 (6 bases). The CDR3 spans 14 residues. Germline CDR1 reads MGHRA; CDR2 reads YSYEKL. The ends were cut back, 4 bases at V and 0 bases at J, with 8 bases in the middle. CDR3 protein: CASSLGTSTDTQYF. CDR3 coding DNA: TGCGCCAGCAGCCTCGGGACTAGCACAGATACGCAGTATTTT.

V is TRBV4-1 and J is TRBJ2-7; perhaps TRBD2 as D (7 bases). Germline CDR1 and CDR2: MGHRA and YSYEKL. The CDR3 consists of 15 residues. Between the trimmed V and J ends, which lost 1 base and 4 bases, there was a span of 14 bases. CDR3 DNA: TGCGCCAGCAGCCAAGTCTACGGGGGGCCTTACGAGCAGTACTTC. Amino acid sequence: CASSQVYGGPYEQYF.

The CDR3 loop reads CASSTPGRGYPYEQYF. CDR3 DNA sequence: TGTGCCAGTAGTACCCCGGGAAGGGGGTATCCCTACGAGCAGTACTTC. The J gene is TRBJ2-7, the V gene TRBV19; D possibly corresponds to TRBD1 (6 bases). Germline CDR1 and CDR2: LNHDA and SQIVND (reference sequence). This CDR3 is 16 amino acids long. V was clipped by 4 bases and J by 2 bases, with 18 bases between them.

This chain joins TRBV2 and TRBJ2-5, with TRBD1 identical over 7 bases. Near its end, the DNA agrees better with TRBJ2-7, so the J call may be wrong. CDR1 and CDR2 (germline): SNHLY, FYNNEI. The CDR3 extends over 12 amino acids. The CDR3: CATRTGTYEQYF. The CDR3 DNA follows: TGTGCCACCCGGACAGGAACTTACGAGCAGTACTTC.

Here the CDR3 DNA reads TGTGCCAGCAGCTTCAGACAGGGCCAGACCCAGTACTTC. Encoded protein: CASSFRQGQTQYF. The chain joins TRBV7-9 to TRBJ2-5, with 7 bases that match TRBD1. V lost 3 bases and J lost 6; bases outside the gene matches: 4. Germline lookup yields CDR1 SEHNR and CDR2 FQNEAQ (reference sequence). The CDR3 covers 13 residues.